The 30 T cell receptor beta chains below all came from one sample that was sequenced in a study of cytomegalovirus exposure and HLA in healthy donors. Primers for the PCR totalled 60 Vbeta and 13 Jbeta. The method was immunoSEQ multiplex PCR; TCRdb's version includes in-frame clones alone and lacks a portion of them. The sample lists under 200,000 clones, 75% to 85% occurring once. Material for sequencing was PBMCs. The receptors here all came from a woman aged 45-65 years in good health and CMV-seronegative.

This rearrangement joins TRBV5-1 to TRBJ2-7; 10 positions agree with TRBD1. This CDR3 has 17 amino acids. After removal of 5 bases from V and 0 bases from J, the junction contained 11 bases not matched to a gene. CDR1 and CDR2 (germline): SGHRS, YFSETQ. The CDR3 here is CASSTGQGPSSSYEQYF. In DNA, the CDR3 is TGCGCCAGCAGTACGGGACAGGGGCCCTCAAGCTCCTACGAGCAGTACTTC.

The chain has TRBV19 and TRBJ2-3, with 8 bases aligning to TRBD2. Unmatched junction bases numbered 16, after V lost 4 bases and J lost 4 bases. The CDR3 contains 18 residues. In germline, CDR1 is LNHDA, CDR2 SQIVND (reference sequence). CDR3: CASSTHHPGLERADTQYF. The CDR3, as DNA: TGTGCCAGTAGTACCCACCACCCGGGACTAGAAAGGGCAGATACGCAGTATTTT.

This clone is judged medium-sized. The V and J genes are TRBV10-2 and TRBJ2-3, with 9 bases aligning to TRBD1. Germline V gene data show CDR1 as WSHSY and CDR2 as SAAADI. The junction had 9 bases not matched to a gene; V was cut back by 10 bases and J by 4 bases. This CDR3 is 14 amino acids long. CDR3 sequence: CATTTGGSSDTQYF. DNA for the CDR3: TGCGCCACTACGACAGGGGGTAGTTCAGATACGCAGTATTTT.

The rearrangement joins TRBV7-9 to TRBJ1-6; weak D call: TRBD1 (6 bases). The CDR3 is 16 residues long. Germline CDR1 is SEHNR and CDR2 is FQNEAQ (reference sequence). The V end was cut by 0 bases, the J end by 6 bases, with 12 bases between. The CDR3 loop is CASSLALTGFNSPLHF. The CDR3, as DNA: TGTGCCAGCAGCTTAGCCCTGACAGGTTTTAATTCACCCCTCCACTTT.

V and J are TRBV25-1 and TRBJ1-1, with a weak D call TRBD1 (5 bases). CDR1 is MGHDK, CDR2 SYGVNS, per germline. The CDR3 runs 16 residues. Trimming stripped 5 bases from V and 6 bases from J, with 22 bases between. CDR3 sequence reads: CASSPGPPGGFAEAFF. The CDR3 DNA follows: TGTGCCAGCAGTCCGGGACCTCCCGGGGGATTCGCTGAAGCTTTCTTT.

In DNA form, the CDR3 reads TGTGCCAGCATGCCCGGGGGATACGAGCAGTACTTC. It is translated as CASMPGGYEQYF. This chain connects TRBV28 to TRBJ2-5; D might be TRBD2 (6 bases). The last part of the DNA fits TRBJ2-7 better; the J call may be wrong. Germline CDR1 and CDR2: MDHEN and SYDVKM. There are 12 residues in the CDR3.

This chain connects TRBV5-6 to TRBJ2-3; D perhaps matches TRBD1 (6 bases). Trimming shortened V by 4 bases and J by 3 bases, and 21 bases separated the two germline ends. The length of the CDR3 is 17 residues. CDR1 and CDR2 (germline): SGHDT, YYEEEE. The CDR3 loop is CASSRLDSSSSTDTQYF. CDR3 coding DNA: TGTGCCAGCAGCAGATTGGACAGTTCCTCTAGTACAGATACGCAGTATTTT.

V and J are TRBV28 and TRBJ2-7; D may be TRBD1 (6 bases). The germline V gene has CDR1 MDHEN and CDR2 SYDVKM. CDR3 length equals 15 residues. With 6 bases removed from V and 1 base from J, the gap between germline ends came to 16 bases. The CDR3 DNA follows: TGTGCCAGCAGCATAACAGGGTCGGGGTCCTACGAGCAGTACTTC. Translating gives CASSITGSGSYEQYF.

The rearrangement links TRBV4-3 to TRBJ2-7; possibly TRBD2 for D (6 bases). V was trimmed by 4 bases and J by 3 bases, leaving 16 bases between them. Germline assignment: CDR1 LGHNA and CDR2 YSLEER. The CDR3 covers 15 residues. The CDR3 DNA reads TGCGCCAGCAGCCTGTCGGGGGAGTTAAACTACGAGCAGTACTTC. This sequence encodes CASSLSGELNYEQYF.

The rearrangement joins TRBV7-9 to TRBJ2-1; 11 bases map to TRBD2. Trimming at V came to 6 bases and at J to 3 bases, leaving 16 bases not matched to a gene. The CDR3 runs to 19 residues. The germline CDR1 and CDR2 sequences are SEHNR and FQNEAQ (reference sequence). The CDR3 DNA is TGTGCCAGCAGTCAAACCAAGTCACTAGCGGGGGTCTTCTACAATGAGCAGTTCTTC. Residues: CASSQTKSLAGVFYNEQFF.

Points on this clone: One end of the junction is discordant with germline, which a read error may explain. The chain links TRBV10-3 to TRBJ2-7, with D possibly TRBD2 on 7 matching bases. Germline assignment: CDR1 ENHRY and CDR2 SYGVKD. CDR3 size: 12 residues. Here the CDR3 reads CDISRGGSEQYF. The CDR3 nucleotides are TGTGACATCTCAAGGGGGGGCTCCGAGCAGTACTTC.

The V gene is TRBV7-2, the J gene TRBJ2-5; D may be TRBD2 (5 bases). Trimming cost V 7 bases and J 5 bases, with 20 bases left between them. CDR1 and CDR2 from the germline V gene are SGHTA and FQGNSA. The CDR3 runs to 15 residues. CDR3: CASTSRLAYGETQYF. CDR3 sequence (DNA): TGTGCCAGCACCTCCCGTTTAGCGTACGGGGAGACCCAGTACTTC. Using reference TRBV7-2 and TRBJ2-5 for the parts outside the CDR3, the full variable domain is GAGVSQSPSNKVTEKGKDVELRCDPISGHTALYWYRQSLGQGLEFLIYFQGNSAPDKSGLPSDRFSAERTGGSVSTLTIQRTQQEDSAVYLCASTSRLAYGETQYFGPGTRLLVL.

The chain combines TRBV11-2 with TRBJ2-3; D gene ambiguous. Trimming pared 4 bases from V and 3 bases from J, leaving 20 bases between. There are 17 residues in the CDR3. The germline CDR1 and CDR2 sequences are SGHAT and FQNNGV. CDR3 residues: CASSSSQSRSRTDTQYF. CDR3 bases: TGTGCCAGCAGCTCCTCCCAGTCCCGTAGCCGGACAGATACGCAGTATTTT.

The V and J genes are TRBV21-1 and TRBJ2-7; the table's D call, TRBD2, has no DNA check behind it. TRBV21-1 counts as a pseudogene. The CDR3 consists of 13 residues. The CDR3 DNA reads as TGTGCCAGCAGCAAACCGCCAGAGGACGAGCAGTACTTC. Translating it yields CASSKPPEDEQYF.

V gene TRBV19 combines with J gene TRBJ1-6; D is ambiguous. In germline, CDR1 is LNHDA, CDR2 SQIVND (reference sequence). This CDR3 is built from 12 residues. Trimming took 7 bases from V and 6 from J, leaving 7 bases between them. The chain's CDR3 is CASTGSNSPLHF. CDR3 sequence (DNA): TGTGCCAGTACGGGATCTAATTCACCCCTCCACTTT.

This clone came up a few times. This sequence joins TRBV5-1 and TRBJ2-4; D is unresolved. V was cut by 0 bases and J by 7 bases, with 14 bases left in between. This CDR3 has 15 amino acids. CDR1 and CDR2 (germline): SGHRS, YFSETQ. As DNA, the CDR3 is TGCGCCAGCAGCTTGGCCTTGGCCGACGGGAACATTCAGTACTTC. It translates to CASSLALADGNIQYF.

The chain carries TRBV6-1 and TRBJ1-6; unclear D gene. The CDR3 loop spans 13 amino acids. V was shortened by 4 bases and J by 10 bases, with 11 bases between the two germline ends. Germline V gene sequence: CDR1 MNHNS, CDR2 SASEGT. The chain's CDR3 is CASSVDFGSPLHF. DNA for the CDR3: TGTGCCAGCAGTGTTGATTTCGGGTCACCCCTCCACTTT.

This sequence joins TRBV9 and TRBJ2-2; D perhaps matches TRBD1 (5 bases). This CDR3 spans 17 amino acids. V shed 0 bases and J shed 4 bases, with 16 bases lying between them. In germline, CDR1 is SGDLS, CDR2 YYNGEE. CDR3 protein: CASSVETLQVSTGELFF. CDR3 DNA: TGTGCCAGCAGCGTAGAGACGTTACAGGTTAGCACCGGGGAGCTGTTTTTT.

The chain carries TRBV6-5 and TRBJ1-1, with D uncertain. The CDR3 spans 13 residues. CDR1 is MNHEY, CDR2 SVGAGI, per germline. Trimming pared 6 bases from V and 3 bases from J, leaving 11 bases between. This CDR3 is CASRVDSYTEAFF. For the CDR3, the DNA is TGTGCCAGCAGGGTGGACTCATACACTGAAGCTTTCTTT.

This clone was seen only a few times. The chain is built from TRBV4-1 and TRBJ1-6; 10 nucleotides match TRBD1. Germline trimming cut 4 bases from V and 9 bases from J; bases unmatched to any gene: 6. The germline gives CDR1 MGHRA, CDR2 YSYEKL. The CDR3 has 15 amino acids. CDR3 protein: CASSPPGQGSSPLHF. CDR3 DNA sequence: TGCGCCAGCAGCCCGCCGGGACAGGGGAGTTCACCCCTCCACTTT.

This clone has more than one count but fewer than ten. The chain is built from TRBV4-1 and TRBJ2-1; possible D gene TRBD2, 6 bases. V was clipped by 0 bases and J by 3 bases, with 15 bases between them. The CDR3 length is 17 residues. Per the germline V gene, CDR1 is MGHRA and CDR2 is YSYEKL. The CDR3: CASSQDTGVIHYNEQFF. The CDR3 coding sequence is TGCGCCAGCAGCCAAGATACGGGGGTAATACACTACAATGAGCAGTTCTTC.

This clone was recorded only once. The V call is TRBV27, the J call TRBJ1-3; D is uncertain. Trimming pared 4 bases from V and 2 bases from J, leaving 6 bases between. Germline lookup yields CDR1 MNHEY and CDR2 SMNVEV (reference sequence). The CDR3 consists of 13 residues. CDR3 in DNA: TGTGCCAGCAGTTCTTATCCTGGAAACACCATATATTTT. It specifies CASSSYPGNTIYF.

CDR3 region: CATSRGSGGRNIQYF. For the CDR3, the DNA is TGTGCCACCAGCAGAGGCTCAGGGGGCAGGAACATTCAGTACTTC. This chain uses TRBV15 with TRBJ2-4; TRBD1 matches 8 bases. This CDR3 is built from 15 residues. From germline, CDR1 is LNHNV and CDR2 YYDKDF (reference sequence). V shed 1 base, J shed 7 bases, and the junction held 6 bases outside the gene matches.

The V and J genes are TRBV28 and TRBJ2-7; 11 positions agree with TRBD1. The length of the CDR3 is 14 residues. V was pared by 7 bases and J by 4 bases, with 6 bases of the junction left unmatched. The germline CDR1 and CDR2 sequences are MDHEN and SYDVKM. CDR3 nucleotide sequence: TGTGCCAGCACCCTGGACAGGGGGCTTTACGAGCAGTACTTC. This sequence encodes CASTLDRGLYEQYF.

The chain's CDR3 is CAWRSTGGSGYTF. DNA for the CDR3: TGTGCCTGGAGATCCACAGGGGGCTCTGGCTACACCTTC. The gene calls are TRBV30 and TRBJ1-2; TRBD1 matches 9 bases. The CDR3 is 13 residues long. V was pared by 3 bases and J by 7 bases, with 6 bases of the junction left unmatched. The germline V gene has CDR1 GTSNPN and CDR2 SVGIG (reference sequence).

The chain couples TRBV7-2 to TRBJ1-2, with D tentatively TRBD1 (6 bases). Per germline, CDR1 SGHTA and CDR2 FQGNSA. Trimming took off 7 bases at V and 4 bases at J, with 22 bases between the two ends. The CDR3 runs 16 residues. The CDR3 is CASIPEGTGLSYGYTF. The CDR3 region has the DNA TGTGCCAGCATCCCCGAGGGTACAGGGCTGAGCTATGGCTACACCTTC.

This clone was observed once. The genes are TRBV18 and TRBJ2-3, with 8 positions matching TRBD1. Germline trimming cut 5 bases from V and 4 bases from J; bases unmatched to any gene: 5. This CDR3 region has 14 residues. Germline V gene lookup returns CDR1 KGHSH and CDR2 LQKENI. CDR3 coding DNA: TGTGCCAGCTCAGTGGACAGGGTCCCAGATACGCAGTATTTT. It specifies CASSVDRVPDTQYF.

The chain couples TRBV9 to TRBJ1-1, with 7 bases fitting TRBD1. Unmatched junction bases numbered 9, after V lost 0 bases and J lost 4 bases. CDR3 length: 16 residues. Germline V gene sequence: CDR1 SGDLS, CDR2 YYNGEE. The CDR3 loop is CASSVGGGTASTEAFF. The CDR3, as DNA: TGTGCCAGCAGCGTAGGAGGTGGGACAGCAAGCACTGAAGCTTTCTTT.

CDR3 in DNA: TGTGCCAGCAGTGGGCTAGCGGGGGGCGAGCAGTACTTC. Translation: CASSGLAGGEQYF. The chain employs TRBV6-1 and TRBJ2-7; 11 positions agree with TRBD2. The CDR3 is 13 amino acids. Germline V lookup: CDR1 MNHNS, CDR2 SASEGT. V was pared by 4 bases and J by 6 bases, with 2 bases of the junction left unmatched.

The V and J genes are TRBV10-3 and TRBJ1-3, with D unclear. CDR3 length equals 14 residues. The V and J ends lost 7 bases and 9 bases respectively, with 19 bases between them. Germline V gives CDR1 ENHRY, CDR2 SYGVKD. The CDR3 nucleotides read TGTGCCATCAATCCAAGACTGGAGGGAGGCACCATATATTTT. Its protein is CAINPRLEGGTIYF.